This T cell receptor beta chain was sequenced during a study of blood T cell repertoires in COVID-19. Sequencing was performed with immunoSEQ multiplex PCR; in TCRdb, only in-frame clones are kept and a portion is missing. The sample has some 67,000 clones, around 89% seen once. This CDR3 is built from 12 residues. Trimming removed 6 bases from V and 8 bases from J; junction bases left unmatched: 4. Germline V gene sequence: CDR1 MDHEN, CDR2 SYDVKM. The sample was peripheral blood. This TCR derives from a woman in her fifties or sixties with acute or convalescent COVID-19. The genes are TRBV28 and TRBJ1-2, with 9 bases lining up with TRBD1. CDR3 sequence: CASSPGQGGYTF. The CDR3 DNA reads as TGTGCCAGCAGCCCGGGACAGGGAGGCTACACCTTC.